The entry that follows covers one T cell receptor beta chain sequence. With 60 Vbeta and 13 Jbeta primers, the PCR was carried out. TCRdb's table, derived via immunoSEQ multiplex PCR, lists solely in-frame clones and lacks some. The table lists just over 150,000 clones, 65% to 90% of them singletons. This CDR3 is built from 14 residues. Germline-derived CDR1 and CDR2 are SGHVS and FQNEAQ. The V gene lost 2 bases and the J gene lost 5 bases, with 13 bases spanning the gap. This sample stems from a study of cytomegalovirus exposure and HLA in healthy donors. Study information: Around 180 million T cells yielded under 130 million unique TCR beta sequences in earlier analysis.

The clonotype was recovered from a woman between 18 and 29 years old in good health and CMV-seronegative. The genes are TRBV7-8 and TRBJ2-7, with a possible D match to TRBD1 (6 bases). Sequenced input: PBMCs. CDR3 region: CASSLIGRDNEQYF. DNA of the CDR3: TGTGCCAGCAGCTTAATTGGCAGGGACAACGAGCAGTACTTC.